The 17 T cell receptor beta chains in this list originate from one sample, sequenced in a study of OX40 agonist ivuxolimab in advanced cancers. Library construction relied on the immunoSEQ multiplex PCR assay. TCRdb took over this immuneACCESS table, retaining in-frame rearrangements with V and J assigned. Such tables are incomplete; in checked studies, under half of the missing clones stem from an unresolved V gene, and the remainder is unexplained. For this sample the table gives around 80,000 clones, of which about 92% were detected only once. The ten largest clones add up to about 0.2% of the sample. The sample consisted of CD4+ or CD8+ T cells sorted from blood, taken in a trial of the OX40 agonist ivuxolimab. These receptors were obtained from an adult with an advanced solid tumor such as melanoma, head and neck, liver or kidney cancer.

The sample holds one count of this clone. The V call is TRBV28, the J call TRBJ2-7, with D uncertain. Trimming cost V 3 bases and J 4 bases, with 16 bases left between them. Germline CDR1 reads MDHEN; CDR2 reads SYDVKM. The CDR3 is 15 amino acids. The CDR3 region is CASSFPGPPYYEQYF. CDR3 nucleotide sequence: TGTGCCAGCAGTTTTCCGGGCCCTCCCTATTACGAGCAGTACTTC.

V usage is TRBV19 and J usage is TRBJ2-7; the match to TRBD2 covers 7 bases. With V trimmed by 7 bases and J by 3 bases, 9 bases remained unmatched. This CDR3 comprises 14 residues. The germline V gene has CDR1 LNHDA and CDR2 SQIVND (reference sequence). CDR3 sequence (DNA): TGTGCCAGTAAGAAGGATTGGGGGGGCTACGAGCAGTACTTC. Protein product: CASKKDWGGYEQYF. Full variable domain (missing parts from reference TRBV19 and TRBJ2-7): DGGITQSPKYLFRKEGQNVTLSCEQNLNHDAMYWYRQDPGQGLRLIYYSQIVNDFQKGDIAEGYSVSREKKESFPLTVTSAQKNPTAFYLCASKKDWGGYEQYFGPGTRLTVT.

The J gene is TRBJ1-1, the V gene TRBV6-1; D might be TRBD1 (6 bases). V lost 3 bases, J lost 6 bases, and 17 bases lay in between. The CDR3 consists of 15 residues. In germline, CDR1 is MNHNS, CDR2 SASEGT. The CDR3 region is CASSDPGRGGSEAFF. As DNA, the CDR3 is TGTGCCAGCAGTGATCCGGGGAGGGGGGGTTCTGAAGCTTTCTTT.

The rearrangement links TRBV25-1 to TRBJ2-1, with D tentatively TRBD1 or TRBD2 (6 bases each). V lost 3 bases and J 2 bases, leaving 20 bases between the germline ends. The CDR3 consists of 18 residues. Germline lookup yields CDR1 MGHDK and CDR2 SYGVNS. CDR3 sequence: CASSDGFGTRGAYNEQFF. The CDR3 nucleotides read TGTGCCAGCAGTGACGGGTTCGGTACAAGGGGGGCCTACAATGAGCAGTTCTTC.

The rearrangement uses TRBV11-3 and TRBJ2-3, with unresolved D. The V gene's germline CDR1 is SGHNT and CDR2 YENEEA. Trimming stripped 4 bases from V and 2 bases from J, with 7 bases between. The CDR3 is 13 residues long. CDR3 sequence reads: CASSSRPTDTQYF. CDR3 DNA: TGTGCCAGCAGCTCCAGGCCCACAGATACGCAGTATTTT.

The rearrangement joins TRBV5-4 to TRBJ1-5; maybe TRBD1 (6 bases). With 4 bases removed from V and 0 bases from J, the gap between germline ends came to 17 bases. Germline CDR1 is SGHNT and CDR2 is YYREEE (reference sequence). The CDR3 spans 17 residues. The CDR3 region has the DNA TGTGCCAGCAGCCAGGGGACAAGGGGGACTAGCAATCAGCCCCAGCATTTT. It yields the protein CASSQGTRGTSNQPQHF. Combining the CDR3 with reference TRBV5-4 and TRBJ1-5 gives the whole variable domain ETGVTQSPTHLIKTRGQQVTLRCSSQSGHNTVSWYQQALGQGPQFIFQYYREEENGRGNFPPRFSGLQFPNYSSELNVNALELDDSALYLCASSQGTRGTSNQPQHFGDGTRLSIL.

V gene TRBV6-5 combines with J gene TRBJ2-2; D gene unclear. This CDR3 is built from 14 residues. The V and J ends lost 1 base and 7 bases respectively, with 10 bases between them. CDR1 is MNHEY, CDR2 SVGAGI, per germline. The CDR3 nucleotides are TGTGCCAGCAGTTACTGGCGGAGTCGCGGGGAGCTGTTTTTT. Its translation is CASSYWRSRGELFF.

The genes are TRBV10-3 and TRBJ2-4; no firm D call. V gave up 6 bases and J gave up 0 bases, with 9 bases separating them. This CDR3 is built from 14 residues. Germline V gene data show CDR1 as ENHRY and CDR2 as SYGVKD. The CDR3 sequence is CAISDQLAKNIQYF. The CDR3 DNA follows: TGTGCCATCAGCGACCAGTTAGCCAAAAACATTCAGTACTTC.

CDR3 nucleotide sequence: TGTGCCAGCAGCCTCGACAGGGGGTACTACGAGCAGTACTTC. Translated, it gives CASSLDRGYYEQYF. The chain couples TRBV28 to TRBJ2-7; 9 bases map to TRBD1. The CDR3 runs to 14 residues. Germline values: CDR1 MDHEN, CDR2 SYDVKM. J was trimmed by 3 bases and V by 6 bases; bases with no gene match: 6.

The chain carries TRBV5-4 and TRBJ1-4; TRBD1 might be the D (5 bases). The CDR3 sequence is 15 residues long. Per the germline V gene, CDR1 is SGHNT and CDR2 is YYREEE (reference sequence). With 1 base removed from V and 4 bases from J, the gap between germline ends came to 11 bases. The CDR3 DNA reads TGTGCCAGCAGCTTGCCAGGGCGCTATAATGAAAAACTGTTTTTT. Its protein product is CASSLPGRYNEKLFF.

V gene TRBV28 combines with J gene TRBJ1-3; D is unclear. The CDR3 sequence is 14 residues long. Germline V lookup: CDR1 MDHEN, CDR2 SYDVKM. Trimming stripped 3 bases from V and 1 base from J, with 7 bases between. The CDR3 loop is CASSFPGSGNTIYF. DNA for the CDR3: TGTGCCAGCAGTTTCCCGGGGTCTGGAAACACCATATATTTT.

This clone was found a few times. The chain recombines TRBV27 with TRBJ1-6, with 9 bases aligning to TRBD1. J gave up 6 bases and V 5 bases, and 11 bases lay outside the gene matches. Germline lookup yields CDR1 MNHEY and CDR2 SMNVEV (reference sequence). This CDR3 comprises 17 residues. The CDR3 sequence: CASSQPGQGGGNSPLHF. The CDR3 region has the DNA TGTGCCAGCAGTCAACCGGGACAGGGAGGTGGTAATTCACCCCTCCACTTT.

This rearrangement joins TRBV2 to TRBJ2-1; the match to TRBD2 covers 13 bases. The CDR3 is 17 residues long. Trimming removed 5 bases from V and 5 bases from J; junction bases left unmatched: 9. Germline loops: CDR1 SNHLY, CDR2 FYNNEI. CDR3 region: CASSLRTSGSFHNEQFF. CDR3 coding DNA: TGTGCCAGCAGTCTTAGGACTAGCGGGAGTTTCCACAATGAGCAGTTCTTC.

The chain uses TRBV5-3 and TRBJ2-7, with D possibly called TRBD1 or TRBD2 (5 bases each). TRBV5-3 is given ORF status, its function remaining uncertain. The CDR3 consists of 14 residues. V lost 6 bases and J lost 5, with 18 bases in between. The CDR3 is CARKGRGPAHEQYF. The CDR3 DNA sequence: TGTGCCAGAAAAGGCCGGGGACCGGCCCACGAGCAGTACTTC.

This clone was seen only a few times. The rearrangement uses TRBV7-3 and TRBJ1-1, with 7 bases identical to TRBD1. CDR3 size: 14 residues. Trimming cost V 5 bases and J 7 bases; bases outside gene matches: 10. Germline V lookup: CDR1 SGHTA, CDR2 FQGTGA. This CDR3 reads CASSPGGSTGEAFF. The CDR3, as DNA: TGTGCCAGCAGCCCAGGGGGGAGTACTGGTGAAGCTTTCTTT.

This clone came up once. The rearrangement joins TRBV5-1 to TRBJ2-2; 8 bases agree with TRBD2. This CDR3 contains 17 residues. The germline V gene has CDR1 SGHRS and CDR2 YFSETQ. With V trimmed by 4 bases and J by 0 bases, 8 bases remained unmatched. The CDR3 nucleotides are TGCGCCAGCAGCCAACTAACTAGCGGCCCGAACACCGGGGAGCTGTTTTTT. This encodes CASSQLTSGPNTGELFF.

This chain links TRBV5-4 with TRBJ2-5; 16 positions match TRBD2. V gave up 4 bases and J gave up 4 bases; unmatched junction bases: 4. Germline CDR1 and CDR2: SGHNT and YYREEE (reference sequence). There are 16 residues in the CDR3. DNA for the CDR3: TGTGCCAGCAGCCCCGGGACTAGCGGGAGGGGAGAGACCCAGTACTTC. Amino acid sequence: CASSPGTSGRGETQYF.